The clone carrying this T cell receptor (beta chain) is labeled medium-sized. Time point here: sample taken at primary tumor resection. Unsorted whole RNA of tumor, nontumor lung or frozen PBMC was sequenced. The CDR3 is 12 residues long. Trimming cost V 1 base and J 8 bases, with 8 bases left between them. The V gene's germline CDR1 is DFQATT and CDR2 SNEGSKA (reference sequence). These data are taken from a study of spatial heterogeneity in lung cancer. The presence of a unique molecular identifier marked each TCR cDNA molecule. TCRdb itself ran the 5' RACE reads through MiXCR, one entry per CDR3 protein. The sample comprises fewer than 2,000 distinct CDR3 sequences, roughly 25% of which are singletons, and 45% to 60% rests with the top ten.

V usage is TRBV20-1 and J usage is TRBJ1-4; D gene ambiguous. The sequence came from a male donor with early-stage non-small cell lung cancer. The sample was PBMCs, taken at surgery. CDR3 bases: TGCAGTGCTAGAGTGCGTCGGGAAAAACTGTTTTTT. This encodes CSARVRREKLFF.